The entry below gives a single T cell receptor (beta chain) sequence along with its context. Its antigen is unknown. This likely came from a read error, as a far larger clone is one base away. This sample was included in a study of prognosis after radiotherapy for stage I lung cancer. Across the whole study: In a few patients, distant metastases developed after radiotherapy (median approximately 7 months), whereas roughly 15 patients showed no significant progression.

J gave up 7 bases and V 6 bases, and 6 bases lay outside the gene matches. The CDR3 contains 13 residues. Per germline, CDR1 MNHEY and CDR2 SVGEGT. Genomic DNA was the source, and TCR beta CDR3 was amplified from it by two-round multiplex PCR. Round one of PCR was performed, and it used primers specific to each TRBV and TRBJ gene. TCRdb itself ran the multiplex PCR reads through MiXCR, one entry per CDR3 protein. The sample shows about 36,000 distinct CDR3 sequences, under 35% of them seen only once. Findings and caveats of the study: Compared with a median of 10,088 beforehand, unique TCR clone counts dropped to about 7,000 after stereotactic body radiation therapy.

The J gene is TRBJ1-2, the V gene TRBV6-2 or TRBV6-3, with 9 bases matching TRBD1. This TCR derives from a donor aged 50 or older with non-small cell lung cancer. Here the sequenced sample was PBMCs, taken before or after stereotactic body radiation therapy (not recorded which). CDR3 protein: CASSLDRGCGYTF. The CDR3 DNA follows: TGTGCCAGCAGCCTGGACAGGGGCTGTGGCTACACCTTC.